This T cell receptor beta chain was captured by sequencing in a study of long-term antiretroviral therapy in people with HIV. At the level of the study: The oldest samples precede the 2015 immediate-ART recommendation by about a decade. General study results and limits: Post-ART diversity increased but stayed below transplant donor controls.

Version v3.0 of the immunoSEQ assay was performed at survey level. Sequencing targeted roughly 35,000-50,000 T-cell genomes per sample. TCRdb keeps only in-frame clones here, not all; method: immunoSEQ multiplex PCR. The top ten hold about 6% of the sample, which has under 45,000 clones, around 85% seen once. In regard to this clone: Its antigen is not known.

The V and J ends lost 6 bases and 2 bases respectively, with 12 bases between them. The germline V gene encodes CDR1 MRHNA and CDR2 SNTAGT. The CDR3 spans 14 residues. The source was unsorted PBMCs, collected 3.1 years after starting antiretroviral therapy. V usage is TRBV6-4 and J usage is TRBJ2-3, with D possibly TRBD1 on 5 matching bases. The TCR was taken from a woman in her fifties or sixties with HIV. This CDR3 is CASSPGQPTDTQYF. The CDR3 DNA is TGTGCCAGCAGCCCCGGACAACCCACAGATACGCAGTATTTT.